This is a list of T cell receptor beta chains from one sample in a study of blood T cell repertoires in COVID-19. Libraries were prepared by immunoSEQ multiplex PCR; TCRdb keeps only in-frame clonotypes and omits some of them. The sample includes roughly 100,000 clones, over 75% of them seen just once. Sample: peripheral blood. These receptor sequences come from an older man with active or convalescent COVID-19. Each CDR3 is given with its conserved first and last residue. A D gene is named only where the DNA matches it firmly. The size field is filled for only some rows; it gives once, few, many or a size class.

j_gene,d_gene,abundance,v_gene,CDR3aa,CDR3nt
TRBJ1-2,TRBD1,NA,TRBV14,CASSENAGGYGYTF,TGTGCCAGCAGCGAAAACGCAGGGGGCTATGGCTACACCTTC
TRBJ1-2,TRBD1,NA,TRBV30,CAWSVRGDGYTF,TGTGCCTGGAGTGTCAGGGGGGATGGCTACACCTTC
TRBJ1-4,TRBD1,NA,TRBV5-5,CASSSGQGGDNEKLFF,TGTGCCAGCAGCTCTGGACAGGGGGGAGATAATGAAAAACTGTTTTTT
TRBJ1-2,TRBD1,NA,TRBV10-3,CAISERDRGNGYTF,TGTGCCATCAGTGAGCGGGACAGGGGAAATGGCTACACCTTC
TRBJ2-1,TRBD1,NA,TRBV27,CASSHRDREGEQFF,TGTGCCAGCAGTCATCGGGACAGGGAGGGAGAGCAGTTCTTC
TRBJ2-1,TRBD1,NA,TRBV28,CASRTGTGSRYNEQFF,TGTGCCAGCAGAACCGGGACAGGGTCCAGGTACAATGAGCAGTTCTTC
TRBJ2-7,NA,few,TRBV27,CASSLIATASYEQYF,TGTGCCAGCAGTTTAATCGCGACAGCCTCCTACGAGCAGTACTTC
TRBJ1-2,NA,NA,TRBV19,CASSIGNSGYTF,TGTGCCAGTAGTATAGGGAATAGCGGCTACACCTTC
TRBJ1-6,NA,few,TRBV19,CASSMGGVNSPLHF,TGTGCCAGTAGTATGGGCGGGGTAAATTCACCCCTCCACTTT
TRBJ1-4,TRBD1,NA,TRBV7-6,CASSIGTGGSREKLFF,TGTGCCAGCAGCATAGGGACAGGGGGCTCAAGGGAAAAACTGTTTTTT
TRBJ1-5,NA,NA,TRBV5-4,CASGRSGQPQHF,TGTGCCAGCGGTCGCTCGGGTCAGCCCCAGCATTTT
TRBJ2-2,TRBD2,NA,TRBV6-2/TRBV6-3,CASSDGLVTNTGELFF,TGTGCCAGCAGCGACGGACTAGTGACTAACACCGGGGAGCTGTTTTTT
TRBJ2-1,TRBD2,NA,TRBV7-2,CASSLRASGVVNEQFF,TGTGCCAGCAGCTTAAGGGCTAGCGGGGTTGTCAATGAGCAGTTCTTC
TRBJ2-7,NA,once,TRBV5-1,CASSLDGSYEQYF,TGCGCCAGCAGCTTGGACGGCTCCTACGAGCAGTACTTC
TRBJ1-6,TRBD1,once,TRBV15,CATSPPGGTSPLHF,TGTGCCACCAGCCCCCCAGGGGGGACTTCACCCCTCCACTTT
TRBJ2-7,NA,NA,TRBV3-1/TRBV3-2,CASSQGTQGSYEQYF,TGTGCCAGCAGCCAAGGGACTCAGGGGAGCTACGAGCAGTACTTC
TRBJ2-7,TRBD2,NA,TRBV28,CASRTSGANYEQYF,TGTGCCAGCAGAACTAGCGGGGCAAACTACGAGCAGTACTTC
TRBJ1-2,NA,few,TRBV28,CASSPPGGGYTF,TGTGCCAGCAGTCCCCCCGGGGGAGGCTACACCTTC
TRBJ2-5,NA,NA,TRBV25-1,CASSESSETQYF,TGTGCCAGCAGTGAATCGTCTGAGACCCAGTACTTC
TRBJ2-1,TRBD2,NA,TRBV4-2,CASSHATSGYYNEQFF,TGTGCCAGCAGCCATGCCACTAGCGGATATTACAATGAGCAGTTCTTC
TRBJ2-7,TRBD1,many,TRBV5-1,CASSGTGGDEQYF,TGCGCCAGCAGCGGGACAGGGGGCGACGAGCAGTACTTC
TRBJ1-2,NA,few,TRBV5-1,CASTFGGYYGYTF,TGCGCCAGCACTTTTGGGGGGTACTATGGCTACACCTTC
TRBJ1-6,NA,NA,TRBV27,CASREGSDNSPLHF,TGTGCCAGCAGGGAGGGATCGGATAATTCACCCCTCCACTTT
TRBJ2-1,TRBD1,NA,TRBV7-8,CASSTPGTGDPNEQFF,TGTGCCAGCAGCACTCCCGGGACAGGGGATCCAAATGAGCAGTTCTTC
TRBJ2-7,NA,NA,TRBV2,CASSYPVTYEQYF,TGTGCCAGCAGTTATCCGGTCACCTACGAGCAGTACTTC
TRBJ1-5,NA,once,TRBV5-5,CASSSQGMSNQPQHF,TGTGCCAGCAGCTCACAGGGTATGAGCAATCAGCCCCAGCATTTT
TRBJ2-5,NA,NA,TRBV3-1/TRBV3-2,CASSPWTNGETQYF,TGTGCCAGCAGCCCTTGGACTAATGGGGAGACCCAGTACTTC
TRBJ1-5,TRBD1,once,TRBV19,CASSIRQGNQPQHF,TGTGCCAGTAGTATCCGACAGGGGAATCAGCCCCAGCATTTT
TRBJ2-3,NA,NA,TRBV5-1,CASSWQGEGTDTQYF,TGCGCCAGCAGCTGGCAGGGTGAAGGAACAGATACGCAGTATTTT
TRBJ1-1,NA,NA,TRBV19,CASSGTIGTEAFF,TGTGCCAGTAGTGGGACAATTGGGACTGAAGCTTTCTTT
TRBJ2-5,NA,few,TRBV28,CASSRGFQETQYF,TGTGCCAGCAGTCGGGGATTCCAAGAGACCCAGTACTTC
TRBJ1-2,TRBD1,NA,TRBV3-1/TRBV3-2,CASSPSLGQGEGYTF,TGTGCCAGCAGCCCCTCTCTCGGGCAGGGGGAGGGCTACACCTTC
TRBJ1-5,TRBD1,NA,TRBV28,CASRSGQNQPQHF,TGTGCCAGCAGATCGGGACAGAATCAGCCCCAGCATTTT
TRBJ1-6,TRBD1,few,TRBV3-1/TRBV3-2,CASSDRGQGGNSPLHF,TGTGCCAGCTCGGATAGGGGACAGGGAGGAAATTCACCCCTCCACTTT
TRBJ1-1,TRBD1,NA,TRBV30,CAWKRTGFNTEAFF,TGTGCCTGGAAACGGACAGGGTTTAACACTGAAGCTTTCTTT
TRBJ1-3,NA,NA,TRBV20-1,CSASRRHSSGNTIYF,TGCAGTGCTAGTCGTCGCCACAGCTCTGGAAACACCATATATTTT
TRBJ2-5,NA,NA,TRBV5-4,CATQLGTQETQYF,TGTGCCACCCAGTTGGGCACCCAAGAGACCCAGTACTTC
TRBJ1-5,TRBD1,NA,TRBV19,CASSIGGARGSNQPQHF,TGTGCCAGTAGTATCGGGGGGGCCAGGGGGAGCAATCAGCCCCAGCATTTT
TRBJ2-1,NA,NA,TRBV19,CASSIGGSLDEQFF,TGTGCCAGTAGTATAGGCGGTAGCTTGGATGAGCAGTTCTTC
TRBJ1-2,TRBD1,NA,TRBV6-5,CASRTPGGNYGYTF,TGTGCCAGCAGGACCCCAGGGGGAAACTATGGCTACACCTTC
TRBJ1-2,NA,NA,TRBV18,CASSPGLNYGYTF,TGTGCCAGCTCACCGGGCCTAAACTATGGCTACACCTTC
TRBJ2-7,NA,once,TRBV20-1,CSASSGYEQYF,TGCAGTGCTAGTTCGGGTTACGAGCAGTACTTC
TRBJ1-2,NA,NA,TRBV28,CASSPGGVDHSNYGYTF,TGTGCCAGCAGTCCGGGGGGGGTCGATCATTCTAACTATGGCTACACCTTC
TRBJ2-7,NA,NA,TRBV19,CASGSPGAPTSEQYF,TGTGCCAGTGGATCCCCAGGGGCCCCAACGTCCGAGCAGTACTTC